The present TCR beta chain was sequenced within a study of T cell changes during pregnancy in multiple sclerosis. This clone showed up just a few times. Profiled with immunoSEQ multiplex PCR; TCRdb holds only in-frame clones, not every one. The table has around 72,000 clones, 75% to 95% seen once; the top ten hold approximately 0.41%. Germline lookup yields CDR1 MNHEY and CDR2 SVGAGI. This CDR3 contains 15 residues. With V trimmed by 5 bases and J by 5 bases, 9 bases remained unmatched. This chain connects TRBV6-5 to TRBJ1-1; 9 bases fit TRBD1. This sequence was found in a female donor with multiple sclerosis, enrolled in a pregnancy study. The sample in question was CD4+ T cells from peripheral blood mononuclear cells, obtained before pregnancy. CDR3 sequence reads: CASSATGGRRTEAFF. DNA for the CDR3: TGTGCCAGCAGTGCTACAGGGGGCAGGAGGACTGAAGCTTTCTTT.